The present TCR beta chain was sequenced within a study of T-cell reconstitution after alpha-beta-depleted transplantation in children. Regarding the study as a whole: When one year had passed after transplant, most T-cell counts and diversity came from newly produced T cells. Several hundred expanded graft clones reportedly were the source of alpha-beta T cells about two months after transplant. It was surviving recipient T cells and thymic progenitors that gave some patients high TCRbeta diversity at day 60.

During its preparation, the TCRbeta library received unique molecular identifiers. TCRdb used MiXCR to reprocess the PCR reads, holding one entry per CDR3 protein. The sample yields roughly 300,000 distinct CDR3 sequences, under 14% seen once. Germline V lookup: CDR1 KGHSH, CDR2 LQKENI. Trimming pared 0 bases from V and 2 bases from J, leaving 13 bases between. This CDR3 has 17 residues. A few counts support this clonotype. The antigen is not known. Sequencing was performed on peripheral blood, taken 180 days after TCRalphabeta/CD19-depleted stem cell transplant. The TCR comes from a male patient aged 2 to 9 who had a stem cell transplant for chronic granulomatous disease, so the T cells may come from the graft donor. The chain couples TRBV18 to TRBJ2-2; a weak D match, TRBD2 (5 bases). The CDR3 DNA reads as TGTGCCAGCTCACCACCGCGGGCAGGATTAAACACCGGGGAGCTGTTTTTT. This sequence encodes CASSPPRAGLNTGELFF.